These 16 T cell receptor beta chains share one sample of origin, sequenced in a study of shared clonotypes between healthy human individuals. TCRdb's copy holds only in-frame clones and misses some; the assay was immunoSEQ multiplex PCR. Of about 520,000 clones listed, roughly 80% are singletons. Material: PBMCs. These receptors all come from a woman in her 40s in good health. Some clones in this sample may be carry-over from other donors' samples.

In its sample, this clone was seen a few times. The rearrangement links TRBV29-1 to TRBJ1-1; D gene unclear. With 3 bases removed from V and 1 base from J, the gap between germline ends came to 9 bases. This CDR3 has 13 amino acids. CDR1 is SQVTM and CDR2 is ANQGSEA in the germline V gene. The CDR3 is CSVEETANTEAFF. Written as DNA, the CDR3 is TGCAGCGTTGAGGAAACGGCGAACACTGAAGCTTTCTTT. The whole variable domain, remainder taken from reference TRBV29-1 and TRBJ1-1, is SAVISQKPSRDICQRGTSLTIQCQVDSQVTMMFWYRQQPGQSLTLIATANQGSEATYESGFVIDKFPISRPNLTFSTLTVSNMSPEDSSIYLCSVEETANTEAFFGQGTRLTVV.

The chain recombines TRBV5-4 with TRBJ2-7; possible D gene TRBD2, 6 bases. The germline V gene has CDR1 SGHNT and CDR2 YYREEE (reference sequence). This CDR3 contains 16 residues. V dropped 4 bases and J dropped 4 bases, with 21 bases sitting between them. In nucleotides, the CDR3 is TGTGCCAGCAGCCCCAATCGTGGAGGGCCGGTTTACGAGCAGTACTTC. Amino acid sequence: CASSPNRGGPVYEQYF.

This clone was observed a single time. This chain joins TRBV30 and TRBJ1-3; D gene unclear. Per germline, CDR1 GTSNPN and CDR2 SVGIG (reference sequence). V was cut by 3 bases and J by 4 bases, with 7 bases left in between. The CDR3 extends over 12 amino acids. The CDR3 protein is CAWRKGGNTIYF. The DNA of the CDR3 is TGTGCCTGGAGGAAGGGAGGAAACACCATATATTTT.

The chain has TRBV7-8 and TRBJ2-5; a weak D match, TRBD1 (6 bases). V was cut by 0 bases and J by 4 bases, with 12 bases left in between. Germline V gene lookup returns CDR1 SGHVS and CDR2 FQNEAQ. CDR3 length equals 15 residues. The CDR3 here is CASSLAPGAGETQYF. DNA for the CDR3: TGTGCCAGCAGCTTAGCCCCAGGGGCTGGAGAGACCCAGTACTTC.

A note on this clone: With a far larger clone one base away, a read error is the likely cause. The chain links TRBV30 to TRBJ1-2; TRBD1 matches 7 bases. The CDR3 runs to 16 residues. Per germline, CDR1 GTSNPN and CDR2 SVGIG (reference sequence). CDR3 DNA sequence: TGTGCCTTGAGTGTCAACCCACAGGGGACTCACTATGGCTACACCTTC. It translates to CALSVNPQGTHYGYTF.

The chain combines TRBV7-9 with TRBJ2-2; 8 positions match TRBD1. Germline V lookup: CDR1 SEHNR, CDR2 FQNEAQ (reference sequence). This CDR3 region has 15 residues. Trimming removed 1 base from V and 10 bases from J; junction bases left unmatched: 8. The CDR3 reads CASSLGGGQDVELFF. CDR3 nucleotides: TGTGCCAGCAGCTTAGGTGGGGGACAGGATGTGGAGCTGTTTTTT.

J is TRBJ2-1 and V is TRBV6-6; a weak D match, TRBD1 (6 bases). V was shortened by 5 bases and J by 3 bases, with 17 bases between the two germline ends. CDR1 and CDR2 (germline): MNHNY, SVGAGI (reference sequence). There are 16 residues in the CDR3. The chain's CDR3 is CASSRAAGESYNEQFF. The CDR3 nucleotides are TGTGCCAGCAGTAGGGCTGCAGGGGAAAGCTACAATGAGCAGTTCTTC.

The chain is built from TRBV2 and TRBJ2-5; 7 nucleotides line up with TRBD2. Germline CDR1 and CDR2: SNHLY and FYNNEI. CDR3 size: 14 residues. V was clipped by 7 bases and J by 4 bases; unmatched bases: 9. The CDR3 nucleotides are TGTGCCAGCAAAAGAACGGCGGGAGCAGAGACCCAGTACTTC. It specifies CASKRTAGAETQYF.

V gene TRBV5-6 combines with J gene TRBJ2-7; D unresolved. The V and J ends lost 2 bases and 0 bases respectively, with 9 bases between them. The CDR3 contains 14 residues. CDR1 is SGHDT, CDR2 YYEEEE, per germline. The CDR3 reads CASSFGRPSYEQYF. The CDR3 DNA sequence: TGTGCCAGCAGCTTCGGCAGGCCCTCCTACGAGCAGTACTTC.

In nucleotides, the CDR3 is TGTGCCATCAACCCCAGGGCGGACTCCTACAATGAGCAGTTCTTC. It specifies CAINPRADSYNEQFF. V is TRBV10-3 and J is TRBJ2-1; D is perhaps TRBD1 (5 bases). The CDR3 sequence is 15 residues long. V shed 7 bases and J shed 0 bases, with 13 bases lying between them. Germline V gene data show CDR1 as ENHRY and CDR2 as SYGVKD.

The V call is TRBV27, the J call TRBJ1-3; D is unclear. This CDR3 contains 13 residues. The germline V gene encodes CDR1 MNHEY and CDR2 SMNVEV (reference sequence). Trimming removed 6 bases from V and 2 bases from J, with 8 bases in between. CDR3 nucleotide sequence: TGTGCCAGCAGCACACCAGCTGGAAACACCATATATTTT. Translating it yields CASSTPAGNTIYF.

The V gene is TRBV5-1, the J gene TRBJ2-5; 10 positions agree with TRBD2. The last part of the DNA fits TRBJ2-7 better; the J call may be wrong. Germline V gives CDR1 SGHRS, CDR2 YFSETQ. This CDR3 contains 14 residues. CDR3 protein: CASRGTSETYEQYF. The CDR3 DNA is TGCGCCAGCAGGGGGACTAGCGAGACCTACGAGCAGTACTTC.

The chain couples TRBV4-3 to TRBJ1-2; D gene ambiguous. V lost 0 bases to trimming and J lost 5 bases, with 10 bases between them. Germline values: CDR1 LGHNA, CDR2 YSLEER. The CDR3 spans 14 residues. CDR3 DNA: TGCGCCAGCAGCCAAGATTGGCGGTTTTATGGCTACACCTTC. Its protein is CASSQDWRFYGYTF.

This clone occurred many times. J is TRBJ2-7 and V is TRBV18, with 7 bases matching TRBD2. This CDR3 spans 16 amino acids. Germline CDR1 is KGHSH and CDR2 is LQKENI. Losses at the gene ends were 3 bases for V and 2 bases for J; bases not matched to a gene: 10. CDR3 loop: CASSPNTGTNTYEQYF. In DNA, the CDR3 is TGTGCCAGCTCACCTAACACCGGGACTAACACCTACGAGCAGTACTTC.

This clone was counted a few times. The chain employs TRBV27 and TRBJ2-2; 9 nucleotides agree with TRBD1. V shed 6 bases and J 4 bases; nucleotides not matched to a gene: 9. Germline V lookup: CDR1 MNHEY, CDR2 SMNVEV (reference sequence). CDR3 length: 16 residues. CDR3: CASRITGTGLTGELFF. DNA of the CDR3: TGTGCCAGCAGAATTACCGGGACAGGGCTCACCGGGGAGCTGTTTTTT.

This clone was seen only once. The chain combines TRBV28 with TRBJ1-4; the D is unclear. CDR1 is MDHEN and CDR2 is SYDVKM in the germline V gene. V lost 3 bases, J lost 2 bases, and 7 bases lay in between. This CDR3 region has 14 residues. The CDR3 bases are TGTGCCAGCAGTTTCTCTTGGACTAATGAAAAACTGTTTTTT. It yields the protein CASSFSWTNEKLFF.